This T cell receptor (beta chain) was observed in a study of blood T cell repertoires in COVID-19. Study background: The origin of the acute and convalescent COVID-19 samples was the United States, Italy and Spain.

The V segment lost 4 bases and the J segment 2 bases; nucleotides outside the gene matches: 6. Germline V gene data show CDR1 as SGHKS and CDR2 as YYEKEE (reference sequence). This CDR3 has 15 amino acids. Cohort 3 recovery required two negative PCRs, clearance, or symptom resolution. The protocol was immunoSEQ multiplex PCR, while the TCRdb copy is restricted to in-frame clones and leaves out a portion. This table holds 300,000 or so clones, roughly 87% found once. The clonotype was recovered from a woman aged 25 to 39 who had recovered from COVID-19. The specimen sequenced was PBMCs or T cells enriched from blood (not recorded which). The genes are TRBV5-5 and TRBJ1-3, with 7 positions matching TRBD1. CDR3 sequence reads: CASSPYGTAGNTIYF. CDR3 coding DNA: TGTGCCAGCAGCCCTTATGGGACAGCTGGAAACACCATATATTTT.